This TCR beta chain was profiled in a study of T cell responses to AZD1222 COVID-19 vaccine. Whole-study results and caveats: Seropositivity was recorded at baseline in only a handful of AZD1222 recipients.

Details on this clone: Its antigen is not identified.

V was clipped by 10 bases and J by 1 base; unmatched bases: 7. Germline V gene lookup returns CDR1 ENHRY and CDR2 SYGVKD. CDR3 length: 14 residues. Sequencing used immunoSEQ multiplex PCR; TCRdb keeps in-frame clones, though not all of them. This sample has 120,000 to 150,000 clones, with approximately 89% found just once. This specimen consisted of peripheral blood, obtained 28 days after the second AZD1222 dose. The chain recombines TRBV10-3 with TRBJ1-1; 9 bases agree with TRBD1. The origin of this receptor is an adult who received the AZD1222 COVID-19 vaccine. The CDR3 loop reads CATQIQGANTEAFF. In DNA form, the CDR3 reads TGTGCCACACAGATACAGGGGGCGAACACTGAAGCTTTCTTT.